Following are 19 T cell receptor beta chains from one sample sequenced in a study of regulatory and conventional T cells in RAG deficiency. Blood CD4+ CD25-low CD127-high conventional T cells supplied the genomic DNA template. Assay used: immunoSEQ multiplex PCR; TCRdb lists only in-frame clones, some missing. The sample yields 45,000 or so clones, 80% to 90% seen once. Separately, the same data were catalogued under a study of regulatory T cells. As reported in that work: The primer mix had 52 TRBV and 13 TRBJ primers.

Sequencing input: CD4+ effector T cells sorted from blood. The receptors were gathered from a human donor in good health.

This clone was detected once. Here the CDR3 reads CASSPGGDYGYTF. DNA of the CDR3: TGTGCCAGCAGCCCAGGGGGCGACTATGGCTACACCTTC. The chain carries TRBV7-8 and TRBJ1-2, with 8 bases that match TRBD1. The V gene end was trimmed by 5 bases and the J gene end by 3 bases; junction bases not matched to a gene: 2. The germline CDR1 and CDR2 sequences are SGHVS and FQNEAQ. CDR3 length: 13 residues.

The sample holds a few counts of this clone. This chain uses TRBV7-8 with TRBJ1-2; 8 bases line up with TRBD1. CDR3 size: 14 residues. Trimming removed 4 bases from V and 2 bases from J; junction bases left unmatched: 3. Germline lookup yields CDR1 SGHVS and CDR2 FQNEAQ. DNA for the CDR3: TGTGCCAGCAGCTCCACAGGGGGAAACTATGGCTACACCTTC. This sequence encodes CASSSTGGNYGYTF. Supplemented by reference TRBV7-8 and TRBJ1-2, the full variable domain reads GAGVSQSPRYKVAKRGQDVALRCDPISGHVSLFWYQQALGQGPEFLTYFQNEAQLDKSGLPSDRFFAERPEGSVSTLKIQRTQQEDSAVYLCASSSTGGNYGYTFGSGTRLTVV.

This clone is a singleton in its sample. This rearrangement joins TRBV27 to TRBJ1-1; no clear D. V was pared by 0 bases and J by 1 base, with 18 bases between. The CDR3 has 18 amino acids. Germline V lookup: CDR1 MNHEY, CDR2 SMNVEV (reference sequence). The CDR3 coding sequence is TGTGCCAGCAGTTTATCCAGTTGGTATGGCAGTGGGAACACTGAAGCTTTCTTT. This gives the protein CASSLSSWYGSGNTEAFF.

The chain links TRBV7-2 to TRBJ1-5; unclear D gene. This CDR3 region has 16 residues. CDR1 and CDR2 (germline): SGHTA, FQGNSA. V dropped 3 bases and J dropped 0 bases, with 12 bases sitting between them. The CDR3 region has the DNA TGTGCCAGCAGCTTGTCCCCGGCCTATAGCAATCAGCCCCAGCATTTT. Translated, it gives CASSLSPAYSNQPQHF.

This clone has only one observation. The chain combines TRBV2 with TRBJ2-5; D remains ambiguous. Germline V lookup: CDR1 SNHLY, CDR2 FYNNEI. Trimming stripped 6 bases from V and 1 base from J, with 12 bases between. CDR3 length: 14 amino acids. The CDR3 coding sequence is TGTGCCAGCAGCCCTCCTTCCCTCCAAGAGACCCAGTACTTC. Translation: CASSPPSLQETQYF.

This chain uses TRBV9 with TRBJ2-5; D is perhaps TRBD1 (5 bases). Germline values: CDR1 SGDLS, CDR2 YYNGEE. This CDR3 spans 15 amino acids. V lost 4 bases to trimming and J lost 1 base, with 14 bases between them. CDR3 nucleotides: TGTGCCAGCAGCCGAGACGACAGAGGCCAAGAGACCCAGTACTTC. This codes for CASSRDDRGQETQYF.

This clone was recorded once. This chain uses TRBV10-3 with TRBJ2-3; 8 bases fit TRBD2. CDR1 is ENHRY, CDR2 SYGVKD, per germline. The CDR3 is 13 residues long. J gave up 4 bases and V 4 bases, and 1 base lay outside the gene matches. The CDR3 protein is CAISGGGSDTQYF. The CDR3 DNA reads TGTGCCATCAGTGGCGGGGGGTCAGATACGCAGTATTTT.

This rearrangement joins TRBV7-8 to TRBJ2-7; D unclear. V was shortened by 5 bases and J by 2 bases, with 7 bases between the two germline ends. Germline CDR1 reads SGHVS; CDR2 reads FQNEAQ. This CDR3 is 12 amino acids long. The CDR3 here is CASSPDAYEQYF. For the CDR3, the DNA is TGTGCCAGCAGCCCGGACGCCTACGAGCAGTACTTC.

The chain carries TRBV28 and TRBJ2-7, with 9 bases matching TRBD1. The V gene end was trimmed by 3 bases and the J gene end by 4 bases; junction bases not matched to a gene: 7. The length of the CDR3 is 15 residues. Germline-derived CDR1 and CDR2 are MDHEN and SYDVKM. CDR3 in amino acids: CASSFTGTGIYEQYF. The CDR3 coding sequence is TGTGCCAGCAGTTTCACAGGGACAGGGATTTACGAGCAGTACTTC.

This clone appeared a few times. The rearrangement joins TRBV19 to TRBJ2-7; 10 positions match TRBD2. The CDR3 length is 14 residues. The germline gives CDR1 LNHDA, CDR2 SQIVND (reference sequence). The J segment lost 3 bases and the V segment lost 7 bases, leaving 6 bases of the junction unmatched. The CDR3 DNA reads as TGTGCCAGTAAGGCACTAGCGGGGAACTACGAGCAGTACTTC. Translated, it gives CASKALAGNYEQYF.

The rearrangement joins TRBV7-3 to TRBJ2-2; D is possibly TRBD1 (6 bases). In germline, CDR1 is SGHTA, CDR2 FQGTGA. The CDR3 sequence is 15 residues long. V was trimmed by 4 bases and J by 2 bases, leaving 11 bases between them. The CDR3 spells CASSSLGHNTGELFF. The CDR3 bases are TGTGCCAGCAGCTCCCTGGGACACAACACCGGGGAGCTGTTTTTT.

The rearrangement joins TRBV15 to TRBJ1-5; TRBD1 is a possible D gene (5 bases). The CDR3 is 14 amino acids. The V gene lost 3 bases and the J gene lost 5 bases, with 11 bases spanning the gap. Germline values: CDR1 LNHNV, CDR2 YYDKDF (reference sequence). The chain's CDR3 is CATSRQGRDQPQHF. The CDR3, as DNA: TGTGCCACCAGCAGGCAGGGAAGGGATCAGCCCCAGCATTTT.

The J gene is TRBJ1-5, the V gene TRBV28; D perhaps matches TRBD1 (5 bases). Germline assignment: CDR1 MDHEN and CDR2 SYDVKM. This CDR3 spans 15 amino acids. V was pared by 3 bases and J by 6 bases, with 15 bases between. DNA of the CDR3: TGTGCCAGCAGTTTCTCTCAGGGTGTGATTCAGCCCCAGCATTTT. Residues: CASSFSQGVIQPQHF.

The V gene is TRBV28, the J gene TRBJ2-1; D is uncertain. The CDR3 spans 14 residues. The V end was cut by 5 bases, the J end by 0 bases, with 8 bases between. Per germline, CDR1 MDHEN and CDR2 SYDVKM. The CDR3 spells CASSTPTSYNEQFF. The CDR3, as DNA: TGTGCCAGCAGTACTCCGACCTCCTACAATGAGCAGTTCTTC.

This sequence joins TRBV6-6 and TRBJ1-2, with D tentatively TRBD1 (6 bases). The CDR3 loop spans 15 amino acids. CDR1 is MNHNY and CDR2 is SVGAGI in the germline V gene (reference sequence). V lost 6 bases and J lost 8, with 22 bases in between. The CDR3 here is CASSSPGRGLVGYTF. The CDR3 DNA sequence: TGTGCCAGCAGCTCCCCAGGCAGGGGACTTGTCGGCTACACCTTC.

The gene calls are TRBV13 and TRBJ1-4; no clear D gene. Germline assignment: CDR1 PRHDT and CDR2 FYEKMQ (reference sequence). V was pared by 7 bases and J by 2 bases, with 5 bases between. This CDR3 contains 12 residues. The CDR3 region is CASTRTNEKLFF. For the CDR3, the DNA is TGTGCCAGCACCAGGACTAATGAAAAACTGTTTTTT.

CDR3 in amino acids: CASSFDSGANVLTF. CDR3 nucleotides: TGTGCCAGTAGTTTTGACTCTGGGGCCAACGTCCTGACTTTC. V is TRBV19 and J is TRBJ2-6; D gene uncertain. This CDR3 is built from 14 residues. V was pared by 5 bases and J by 0 bases, with 5 bases between. Germline CDR1 and CDR2: LNHDA and SQIVND (reference sequence).

The J gene is TRBJ2-5, the V gene TRBV30, with a possible D match to TRBD1 (5 bases). The CDR3 covers 13 residues. The V end lost 1 base, the J end lost 5 bases, and 11 bases lay between the germline ends. CDR1 is GTSNPN, CDR2 SVGIG, per germline (reference sequence). The CDR3 nucleotides read TGTGCCTGGAGTGATGGGGCACGGGAGACCCAGTACTTC. Protein: CAWSDGARETQYF. Drawing the rest from reference TRBV30 and TRBJ2-5, the complete variable domain is SQTIHQWPATLVQPVGSPLSLECTVEGTSNPNLYWYRQAAGRGLQLLFYSVGIGQISSEVPQNLSASRPQDRQFILSSKKLLLSDSGFYLCAWSDGARETQYFGPGTRLLVL.

V gene TRBV6-1 combines with J gene TRBJ2-5; D uncertain. Looked up from germline, CDR1 is MNHNS and CDR2 is SASEGT. V was clipped by 4 bases and J by 3 bases, with 15 bases between them. This CDR3 is built from 15 residues. In DNA, the CDR3 is TGTGCCAGCAGTGGCCTAGGATGGTCTGAAGAGACCCAGTACTTC. Its protein is CASSGLGWSEETQYF.